This entry is about one TCR beta chain. The antigen remains undetermined. At one end the junction does not follow the germline gene, possibly because of a read error. A constant-region primer primed TCR beta cDNA synthesis from roughly 520 ng of total RNA. Slightly modified ARM-PCR, run as three nested multiplex PCR rounds, produced the TCR beta libraries. In the first two PCR rounds, TRBV1-TRBV30 forward primers were paired with a C-beta reverse primer, and each round lasted around 10 cycles. TCRdb reprocessed the multiplex PCR reads via MiXCR and lists one record per CDR3 protein. The repertoire includes 50,000 or so distinct CDR3 sequences, around 73% of them detected once, and roughly a quarter sits in the top ten. Germline V gene lookup returns CDR1 SQVTM and CDR2 ANQGSEA. The CDR3 is 13 residues long. This record comes from a study of tumor-infiltrating lymphocytes in primary liver carcinoma. Findings and limits, study-wide: Tumor top-250-clone fractions significantly exceeded those of blood (p = 0.039).

Unsorted bulk tissue (about 19-33 mg) underwent RNA and DNA co-extraction. The clonotype was recovered from a man aged 35-49 years with primary liver carcinoma and hepatitis B virus infection. The sequenced sample consisted of liver tumor tissue from sampling region 5. The sample's subset: tumor region T5, tumor centre. The chain carries TRBV29-1 and TRBJ1-5, with D possibly TRBD1 on 6 matching bases. CDR3 amino acids: CIAGGGASQHQHF. The DNA of the CDR3 is TGCATCGCCGGAGGGGGAGCGAGTCAGCACCAGCATTTT.